This T cell receptor beta chain was recorded in a study of blood T cell repertoires in COVID-19. The overall study: Acute and convalescent COVID-19 specimens originated in the United States, Italy and Spain. PBMCs, B-cell-depleted T cells, or T cells were the source of the cDNA or gDNA that made up the material.

Authors' analysis steps: Estimates of nucleated cell counts were drawn from the amplification of reference gene primers. Generated by immunoSEQ multiplex PCR, the TCRdb table keeps only in-frame clones and is missing some. For V, J and clone size, that table is used; D and trimming come from the DNA. The sample has 100,000 to 150,000 clones; 84% are singletons. CDR3 length equals 17 residues. Germline V lookup: CDR1 SGDLS, CDR2 YYNGEE. The V end was cut by 0 bases, the J end by 0 bases, with 13 bases between. Sequencing was done on a sample of peripheral blood. This sequence originates from a woman in her twenties or thirties who had recovered from COVID-19. The J gene is TRBJ1-3, the V gene TRBV9; D remains unclear. CDR3 bases: TGTGCCAGCAGCGTAGCCCCCCCAGGCTCCTCTGGAAACACCATATATTTT. Its protein product is CASSVAPPGSSGNTIYF.